Below, 30 T cell receptor beta chains from the same sample are listed, as sequenced in a study of T cells in women clearing cervical HPV infection. Repertoires were generated with immunoSEQ multiplex PCR, while TCRdb's copy carries only in-frame clones and drops some. The sample's table shows 30,000 or so clones. Input material: blood buffy coat. These receptors were obtained from a woman aged 18 to 75 with a cervical HPV16 infection that either progressed to CIN3+ or cleared (not recorded which).

Turning to this clone: The read halts 3 residues ahead of the CDR3 end, with the missing end drawn from the germline J gene. The V and J genes are TRBV20-1 and TRBJ2-7; D possibly corresponds to TRBD2 (5 bases). This CDR3 is 13 amino acids long. Trimming removed 3 bases from V and 0 bases from J, with 9 bases in between. Germline CDR1 DFQATT, CDR2 SNEGSKA (reference sequence). Incomplete CDR3 DNA: TGCAGTGCTAGTCGGCGGGCCTCCTACGAG. Its protein product is CSASRRASYE. The whole CDR3 protein reads CSASRRASYEQYF.

The CDR3 bases that were read are TGTGCCAGCAGGCCCCTGGGACAGGGGCTGACTGAA. As protein: CASRPLGQGLTE. In full, the CDR3 reads CASRPLGQGLTEAFF. The rearrangement joins TRBV6-2 or TRBV6-3 to TRBJ1-1, with 10 bases that match TRBD1. The read gets to within 3 residues of the CDR3 end, and the germline J gene fills in the rest. Germline CDR1 reads MNHEY; CDR2 reads SVGEGT. With 6 bases clipped from V and 5 bases from J, the junction kept 9 bases outside the gene matches. The CDR3 sequence is 15 residues long.

On this clone itself: The missing CDR3 end, 3 residues past where the read stops, is filled in from the germline J gene. This chain links TRBV11-2 with TRBJ2-1; no definite D call. Germline-derived CDR1 and CDR2 are SGHAT and FQNNGV. CDR3 size: 13 residues. V lost 1 base, J lost 4 bases, and 5 bases lay in between. The CDR3 spells CASSLALYNEQFF. CDR3 bases read: TGTGCCAGCAGCTTAGCACTATACAATGAG.

Remarks on this clone: The DNA ends 3 residues before the CDR3 does, and the rest of the CDR3 is filled in from the germline J gene. The rearrangement joins TRBV28 to TRBJ1-2, with D maybe TRBD1 (5 bases). Trimming took 2 bases from V and 2 from J, leaving 6 bases between them. CDR1 and CDR2 (germline): MDHEN, SYDVKM. This CDR3 spans 13 amino acids. CDR3 residues: CASSLAGNYGYTF. The sequenced CDR3 bases are TGTGCCAGCAGTTTAGCAGGGAACTATGGC.

Comments on this clone: Read coverage stops 3 residues before the CDR3 terminus; the germline J gene supplies the remainder. The chain recombines TRBV18 with TRBJ2-3, with 8 bases identical to TRBD1. Germline CDR1 and CDR2: KGHSH and LQKENI. The CDR3 runs 14 residues. CDR3 residues: CASSPDRDNQPQYF. The CDR3 bases that were read are TGTGCCAGCTCACCGGACAGGGACAATCAGCCG.

For this clone: The read terminates 3 residues ahead of where the CDR3 ends, so the germline J gene completes it. The chain recombines TRBV18 with TRBJ1-2; D might be TRBD1 (6 bases). The ends were cut back, 4 bases at V and 7 bases at J, with 19 bases in the middle. The CDR3 covers 15 residues. The germline V gene encodes CDR1 KGHSH and CDR2 LQKENI. CDR3 amino acids: CASSRDNKLPGGYTF. The part of the CDR3 DNA that was read is TGTGCCAGCTCACGGGACAACAAACTCCCCGGTGGC.

On this clone: The read comes to an end 3 residues before the CDR3 does, leaving the germline J gene to fill in the end. The chain employs TRBV12-3 or TRBV12-4 and TRBJ2-5, with 11 positions matching TRBD1. The CDR3 is made up of 15 amino acids. V lost 7 bases, J lost 4 bases, and 8 bases stayed unmatched. CDR3 in amino acids: CASIPGTGGGETQYF. CDR3 DNA (partial): TGTGCCAGCATACCCGGGACAGGGGGGGGAGAGACC.

According to its frequency, this clone is medium-sized (0.01 to 0.1%). The read is 3 residues too short to cover the CDR3 end, so that end is filled in from the germline J gene. The chain employs TRBV18 and TRBJ2-3, with a weak D call TRBD2 (5 bases). From germline, CDR1 is KGHSH and CDR2 LQKENI. The CDR3 covers 13 residues. The DNA read from the CDR3 is TGTGCCAGCTCACCCGAGTGGACTGACACG. It yields the protein CASSPEWTDT. The complete CDR3 sequence is CASSPEWTDTQYF.

This chain's CDR3 is CASTSGPNTGELFF. The CDR3 DNA, read in part, is TGTGCCAGTACGAGCGGGCCGAACACCGGGGAG. This chain connects TRBV5-6 to TRBJ2-2; possibly TRBD2 for D (6 bases). The sequenced fragment ends 3 residues before the CDR3 boundary, so the rest is inferred from the germline J gene. Trimming stripped 8 bases from V and 0 bases from J, with 11 bases between. Germline V gene data show CDR1 as SGHDT and CDR2 as YYEEEE. This CDR3 contains 14 residues.

As to this clone: The read finishes 3 residues shy of the CDR3 end, and the germline J gene is used to complete it. This chain uses TRBV7-8 with TRBJ1-1; no clear D. Germline values: CDR1 SGHVS, CDR2 FQNEAQ. The V end was cut by 1 base, the J end by 7 bases, with 10 bases between. CDR3 length equals 13 residues. The CDR3 is CASSLVERGEAFF. The CDR3 DNA, read in part, is TGTGCCAGCAGCTTAGTAGAGCGGGGTGAA.

In the case of this clone: The CDR3 end lies 3 residues beyond the end of the read and is filled in from the germline J gene. V is TRBV14 and J is TRBJ2-3; D might be TRBD2 (6 bases). Germline CDR1 SGHDN, CDR2 FVKESK. V lost 2 bases and J 2 bases, leaving 17 bases between the germline ends. CDR3 size: 17 residues. This CDR3 is CASSQLRARGNTDTQYF. CDR3 bases read: TGTGCCAGCAGCCAACTTCGGGCCCGGGGGAACACAGATACG.

Points on this clone: Read sequence stops 3 residues before the CDR3 end, and the germline J gene provides the missing end. V gene TRBV5-1 combines with J gene TRBJ2-5; 7 bases agree with TRBD1. The CDR3 extends over 15 amino acids. V was clipped by 4 bases and J by 4 bases; unmatched bases: 10. CDR1 and CDR2 from the germline V gene are SGHRS and YFSETQ. The sequenced part of the CDR3 DNA is TGCGCCAGCAGCCCGGACCCAGGGGGACGAGAGACC. Protein: CASSPDPGGRET. The entire CDR3 sequence reads CASSPDPGGRETQYF.

Worth noting for this clone: The observed sequence ends 3 residues before the CDR3 terminus, with the missing tail filled in from the germline J gene. This sequence joins TRBV7-9 and TRBJ1-2, with D possibly being TRBD1 (5 bases). The CDR3 is 11 amino acids. Germline CDR1 and CDR2: SEHNR and FQNEAQ (reference sequence). CDR3 DNA (partial): TGTGCCAGCAGCTTAAAGGGGAGC. Translation gives CASSLKGS. The whole CDR3 reads CASSLKGSYTF.

Details on this clone: An end of the junction does not agree with germline; a read error may underlie this. The read ends 3 residues early relative to the CDR3; the germline J gene fills the gap. This chain links TRBV4-2 with TRBJ2-7; possibly TRBD1 for D (5 bases). This CDR3 spans 13 amino acids. Germline assignment: CDR1 LGHNA and CDR2 YNFKEQ. CDR3 amino acids: CASSRANSYEQYF. The sequenced part of the CDR3 DNA is TGCGCCAGCAGCAGGGCTAACTCCTACGAG.

About this clone itself: The sequenced fragment ends 3 residues before the CDR3 boundary, so the rest is inferred from the germline J gene. The chain links TRBV7-8 to TRBJ1-4; no definite D call. Germline assignment: CDR1 SGHVS and CDR2 FQNEAQ. Between the trimmed V and J ends, which lost 5 bases and 0 bases, there was a span of 16 bases. This CDR3 contains 17 residues. CDR3 DNA (partial): TGTGCCAGCAGCCCAGGCGGGCAGCGTCCAACTAATGAAAAA. The encoded protein is CASSPGGQRPTNEK. The whole CDR3 protein is CASSPGGQRPTNEKLFF.

Notes on this clone: The read gets to within 3 residues of the CDR3 end, and the germline J gene fills in the rest. The chain carries TRBV7-9 and TRBJ1-1; 7 bases map to TRBD1. The germline CDR1 and CDR2 sequences are SEHNR and FQNEAQ (reference sequence). This CDR3 is built from 14 residues. CDR3 DNA (partial): TGTGCCAGCAGCTTAAGACAGGGTAACGGTGAG. Encoded protein: CASSLRQGNGE. The entire CDR3 is CASSLRQGNGEAFF. Full variable domain (rest looked up from reference TRBV7-9 and TRBJ1-1): DTGVSQNPRHKITKRGQNVTFRCDPISEHNRLYWYRQTLGQGPEFLTYFQNEAQLEKSRLLSDRFSAERPKGSFSTLEIQRTEQGDSAMYLCASSLRQGNGEAFFGQGTRLTVV.

On this clone: From the germline J gene comes the end of the CDR3, since the read stops 3 residues before it. The chain couples TRBV5-1 to TRBJ1-5; D is perhaps TRBD1 (5 bases). V was shortened by 8 bases and J by 0 bases, with 9 bases between the two germline ends. This CDR3 contains 13 residues. Germline-derived CDR1 and CDR2 are SGHRS and YFSETQ. CDR3 protein: CASSTDSNQPQHF. The part of the CDR3 DNA that was read is TGCGCCAGTTCGACAGATAGCAATCAGCCC.

Details on this clone: The CDR3 is cut off 3 residues early in the read; its end comes from the germline J gene. The rearrangement links TRBV2 to TRBJ2-1, with 8 positions matching TRBD2. This CDR3 has 14 residues. CDR1 and CDR2 from the germline V gene are SNHLY and FYNNEI. The V gene end was trimmed by 4 bases and the J gene end by 4 bases; junction bases not matched to a gene: 3. Partial CDR3 DNA: TGTGCCAGCAGTGTTAGCGGGAATTACAATGAG. This translates into CASSVSGNYNE. The full CDR3 reads CASSVSGNYNEQFF.

In regard to this clone: With the read ending 3 residues before the CDR3 end, the germline J gene is used to fill in that end. The chain links TRBV7-9 to TRBJ1-1; D not resolved. This CDR3 is 13 amino acids long. V lost 5 bases to trimming and J lost 3 bases, with 10 bases between them. Per the germline V gene, CDR1 is SEHNR and CDR2 is FQNEAQ (reference sequence). The CDR3 bases that were read are TGTGCCAGCAGCCGAAAGAAGGACACTGAA. Protein sequence: CASSRKKDTE. The entire CDR3 protein is CASSRKKDTEAFF.

As regards this clone: The DNA ends 3 residues before the CDR3 does, and the rest of the CDR3 is filled in from the germline J gene. The chain couples TRBV7-2 to TRBJ2-1; TRBD2 matches 12 bases. Germline CDR1 and CDR2: SGHTA and FQGNSA. The CDR3 sequence is 15 residues long. V lost 6 bases and J lost 8; bases outside the gene matches: 8. CDR3 region: CASRERLAGVYEQFF. CDR3 DNA, as far as it was read: TGTGCCAGCAGGGAAAGACTAGCGGGAGTGTATGAG.

As regards this clone: Read data end 3 residues before the CDR3 end; the end is taken from the germline J gene. The rearrangement uses TRBV30 and TRBJ2-3, with TRBD1 as a possible D gene (6 bases). Germline CDR1 and CDR2: GTSNPN and SVGIG (reference sequence). V dropped 5 bases and J dropped 6 bases, with 27 bases sitting between them. This CDR3 has 17 amino acids. The CDR3 bases that were read are TGTGCCTGGGGTCAAAATAACAGGGAGTTTGGTATGGATACG. This encodes CAWGQNNREFGMDT. The complete CDR3 protein is CAWGQNNREFGMDTQYF.

Concerning this clone: Read coverage stops 3 residues before the CDR3 terminus; the germline J gene supplies the remainder. The chain recombines TRBV2 with TRBJ2-1; maybe TRBD1 (7 bases). The CDR3 sequence is 14 residues long. Trimming removed 5 bases at V and 6 bases at J, with 14 bases between. CDR1 SNHLY and CDR2 FYNNEI come from the germline V gene. Partial CDR3 DNA: TGTGCCAGCAGTCCCCAGGGGGGAGTCAATGAG. It yields the protein CASSPQGGVNE. The whole CDR3 reads CASSPQGGVNEQFF.

Worth noting for this clone: The CDR3 end lies 3 residues beyond the end of the read and is filled in from the germline J gene. This chain joins TRBV5-1 and TRBJ2-3, with D tentatively TRBD2 (5 bases). CDR3 length: 18 residues. V was pared by 4 bases and J by 1 base, with 22 bases between. Germline CDR1 is SGHRS and CDR2 is YFSETQ. The CDR3 sequence is CASSALGFLAGGTDTQYF. CDR3 DNA (partial): TGCGCCAGCAGCGCGCTGGGCTTTCTAGCTGGGGGCACAGATACG.

Remarks on this clone: From the germline J gene comes the end of the CDR3, since the read stops 3 residues before it. Other nucleotide sequences from this sample produce the same CDR3. This rearrangement joins TRBV6-2 or TRBV6-3 to TRBJ1-2; D perhaps matches TRBD1 (6 bases). From germline, CDR1 is MNHEY and CDR2 SVGEGT. V was cut by 4 bases and J by 1 base, with 19 bases left in between. The CDR3 length is 17 residues. The CDR3: CASSSTFSGHNNYGYTF. The CDR3 bases that were read are TGTGCCAGCAGTTCCACCTTCTCGGGACACAATAACTATGGC.

About this clone itself: The CDR3 extends 3 residues past the end of the read, so its final part is completed from the germline J gene. This chain links TRBV4-1 with TRBJ2-3; maybe TRBD1 (6 bases). Trimming pared 4 bases from V and 6 bases from J, leaving 17 bases between. The CDR3 has 15 residues. Germline values: CDR1 MGHRA, CDR2 YSYEKL. CDR3 bases read: TGCGCCAGCAGCCCCATACCCACAGGGACGGATACG. Its translation: CASSPIPTGTDT. The whole CDR3 reads CASSPIPTGTDTQYF.

Incomplete CDR3 DNA: TGCAGCGTTGTTTGGCCTTCGAACACTGAA. It specifies CSVVWPSNTE. The whole CDR3 reads CSVVWPSNTEAFF. This sequence joins TRBV29-1 and TRBJ1-1; D ambiguous. The read finishes 3 residues shy of the CDR3 end, and the germline J gene is used to complete it. The CDR3 is made up of 13 amino acids. The germline gives CDR1 SQVTM, CDR2 ANQGSEA. Trimming cost V 4 bases and J 1 base, with 10 bases left between them.

Regarding this clone: The sequenced fragment ends 3 residues before the CDR3 boundary, so the rest is inferred from the germline J gene. The rearrangement links TRBV18 to TRBJ2-2; TRBD1 aligns across 9 bases. Germline CDR1 is KGHSH and CDR2 is LQKENI. There are 15 residues in the CDR3. The junction had 5 bases not matched to a gene; V was cut back by 4 bases and J by 5 bases. The CDR3 is CASSLRTGETGELFF. The CDR3 DNA, read in part, is TGTGCCAGCTCACTCCGGACAGGGGAGACCGGGGAG.

With respect to this clone: The read terminates 3 residues before the CDR3 end, so the remaining end is supplied by the germline J gene. V gene TRBV30 combines with J gene TRBJ2-7; 8 bases match TRBD2. Germline V gene sequence: CDR1 GTSNPN, CDR2 SVGIG (reference sequence). This CDR3 region has 15 residues. With V trimmed by 3 bases and J by 0 bases, 7 bases remained unmatched. The DNA read from the CDR3 is TGTGCCTGGAGACCAACGGGGGGGGGCTCCTACGAG. Encoded protein: CAWRPTGGGSYE. The whole CDR3 protein reads CAWRPTGGGSYEQYF.

CDR3 residues: CASSEVYSSSYNSPLHF. CDR3 DNA (partial): TGTGCCAGCAGTGAAGTCTACAGCAGCTCCTATAATTCACCC. This chain uses TRBV2 with TRBJ1-6; D remains ambiguous. The read is 3 residues too short to cover the CDR3 end, so that end is filled in from the germline J gene. Between the trimmed V and J ends, which lost 1 base and 0 bases, there was a span of 10 bases. CDR3 length equals 17 residues. Germline V gives CDR1 SNHLY, CDR2 FYNNEI.

With respect to this clone: With the read ending 3 residues before the CDR3 end, the germline J gene is used to fill in that end. The rearrangement joins TRBV18 to TRBJ2-2, with D possibly matching TRBD2 (6 bases). Trimming shortened V by 3 bases and J by 0 bases, and 8 bases separated the two germline ends. The CDR3 contains 15 residues. Germline CDR1 KGHSH, CDR2 LQKENI. The part of the CDR3 DNA that was read is TGTGCCAGCTCACCCGGGGAGGCGAACACCGGGGAG. Amino acid sequence: CASSPGEANTGE. The whole CDR3 sequence is CASSPGEANTGELFF.